The next 7 T cell receptor beta chains were all read from a single sample in a study of control samples from healthy donors and cancer patients (dated by TCRdb to 2018 to 2020). The library came from the immunoSEQ multiplex PCR assay. In its TCRdb copy, this immuneACCESS table keeps in-frame sequences only and misses some clones. Where compared with another copy, unresolved V genes explain less than half of these, and the others have no known cause. The sample includes approximately 120,000 clones, with about nine tenths observed a single time. 4.4% of the sample is held by the ten biggest clonotypes. The specimen was blood. The receptors stem from a human donor in good health. The donor label of this sample is uncertain.

This clone was seen a single time. The rearrangement links TRBV5-4 to TRBJ2-7; a possible D gene is TRBD2 (6 bases). Trimming removed 2 bases at V and 0 bases at J, with 9 bases between. Germline loops: CDR1 SGHNT, CDR2 YYREEE (reference sequence). The CDR3 is made up of 14 amino acids. CDR3 amino acids: CASSLGRSSYEQYF. Here the CDR3 DNA reads TGTGCCAGCAGCTTAGGGAGGAGCTCCTACGAGCAGTACTTC.

This chain joins TRBV9 and TRBJ1-2; D is undetermined. Germline CDR1 reads SGDLS; CDR2 reads YYNGEE. This CDR3 spans 14 amino acids. The V and J ends lost 3 bases and 1 base respectively, with 10 bases between them. The CDR3 sequence is CASSGLAGNYGYTF. In DNA, the CDR3 is TGTGCCAGCAGCGGTCTAGCCGGTAACTATGGCTACACCTTC.

This clone has a single count. The rearrangement links TRBV18 to TRBJ1-4; D call uncertain. The V end lost 3 bases, the J end lost 0 bases, and 14 bases lay between the germline ends. CDR1 and CDR2 (germline): KGHSH, LQKENI. The CDR3 spans 17 residues. CDR3 nucleotides: TGTGCCAGCTCACCCAAACAGAAAACTGCAACTAATGAAAAACTGTTTTTT. It translates to CASSPKQKTATNEKLFF.

The V call is TRBV7-9, the J call TRBJ1-2; 7 positions agree with TRBD1. Trimming took 7 bases from V and 6 from J; bases not matched to a gene: 5. This CDR3 comprises 12 residues. Germline loops: CDR1 SEHNR, CDR2 FQNEAQ (reference sequence). In DNA form, the CDR3 reads TGTGCCAGCACCGGAGGGGGCGATGGCTACACCTTC. This encodes CASTGGGDGYTF.

J is TRBJ1-2 and V is TRBV20-1; D may be TRBD1 (5 bases). V shed 3 bases and J shed 3 bases, with 20 bases lying between them. CDR1 DFQATT and CDR2 SNEGSKA come from the germline V gene (reference sequence). The CDR3 consists of 16 residues. CDR3 loop: CSASGLGREVDYGYTF. For the CDR3, the DNA is TGCAGTGCTAGTGGGCTTGGCAGGGAAGTTGACTATGGCTACACCTTC.

The J gene is TRBJ1-5, the V gene TRBV24-1; no definite D call. Germline-derived CDR1 and CDR2 are KGHDR and SFDVKD. Trimming stripped 6 bases from V and 9 bases from J, with 17 bases between. The CDR3 loop spans 14 amino acids. CDR3: CATSHEGSLGPQHF. CDR3 nucleotides: TGTGCCACCAGTCACGAGGGCTCATTGGGGCCCCAGCATTTT.

V is TRBV18 and J is TRBJ2-1; no clear D. CDR1 is KGHSH, CDR2 LQKENI, per germline. This CDR3 is built from 13 residues. V dropped 1 base and J dropped 6 bases, with 7 bases sitting between them. DNA of the CDR3: TGTGCCAGCTCACCACAGGGTCCCAATGAGCAGTTCTTC. This translates into CASSPQGPNEQFF. The full variable domain, its missing parts supplied by reference TRBV18 and TRBJ2-1, is NAGVMQNPRHLVRRRGQEARLRCSPMKGHSHVYWYRQLPEEGLKFMVYLQKENIIDESGMPKERFSAEFPKEGPSILRIQQVVRGDSAAYFCASSPQGPNEQFFGPGTRLTVL.